These 14 T cell receptor beta chains came from one sample sequenced in a study of T cells after yellow fever vaccination. Via MiXCR, TCRdb re-called the 5' RACE reads, giving one row per CDR3 protein. The table records over 65,000 distinct CDR3 sequences, approximately 12% of them present only once. The specimen comprised CD8+ T cells not binding an NS4B(214-222) dextramer, sorted from PBMCs, sampled approximately 22 days after the first yellow fever vaccination. The origin of the receptors is a man between 18 and 29 years old who received the YFV17D yellow fever vaccine.

The chain links TRBV20-1 to TRBJ1-2; 9 bases match TRBD1. Germline CDR1 is DFQATT and CDR2 is SNEGSKA (reference sequence). The CDR3 has 17 residues. After removal of 3 bases from V and 4 bases from J, the junction contained 15 bases not matched to a gene. The chain's CDR3 is CSARYRDREVSGYGYTF. The CDR3 DNA reads TGCAGTGCTAGGTACCGGGACAGGGAGGTTTCAGGCTATGGCTACACCTTC.

This clonotype ranks as medium-sized. The V call is TRBV7-9, the J call TRBJ2-2; 7 bases match TRBD1. Germline-derived CDR1 and CDR2 are SEHNR and FQNEAQ (reference sequence). This CDR3 is 15 amino acids long. The junction had 7 bases not matched to a gene; V was cut back by 5 bases and J by 4 bases. The CDR3 DNA is TGTGCCAGCAGCATCCCGGGACAGCCCACCGGGGAGCTGTTTTTT. It translates to CASSIPGQPTGELFF.

The chain uses TRBV20-1 and TRBJ1-1, with D unresolved. There are 15 residues in the CDR3. The germline V and J ends were trimmed by 2 bases and 3 bases, with 16 bases remaining between them. Per the germline V gene, CDR1 is DFQATT and CDR2 is SNEGSKA (reference sequence). In DNA form, the CDR3 reads TGCAGTGCTAGACCCACCCCCCAGGATTACACTGAAGCTTTCTTT. Translated: CSARPTPQDYTEAFF.

This clonotype was seen more than once but under ten times. The CDR3 reads CASSQGWRIYEQYF. The CDR3 DNA sequence: TGCGCCAGCAGCCAAGGATGGCGGATCTACGAGCAGTACTTC. The rearrangement uses TRBV4-3 and TRBJ2-7; D unresolved. Germline V gives CDR1 LGHNA, CDR2 YSLEER. The CDR3 runs to 14 residues. V lost 1 base to trimming and J lost 3 bases, with 10 bases between them.

This clonotype was counted a few times. V gene TRBV6-5 combines with J gene TRBJ2-2, with D possibly TRBD1 on 7 matching bases. The CDR3 length is 12 residues. Germline values: CDR1 MNHEY, CDR2 SVGAGI. V lost 6 bases and J lost 6, with 8 bases in between. CDR3 region: CASSRGAGELFF. In DNA, the CDR3 is TGTGCCAGCAGCAGGGGGGCCGGGGAGCTGTTTTTT.

This clonotype was picked up a small number of times. This chain uses TRBV2 with TRBJ2-3, with D hard to call. Per germline, CDR1 SNHLY and CDR2 FYNNEI. This CDR3 is 17 amino acids long. Trimming stripped 2 bases from V and 0 bases from J, with 15 bases between. The CDR3, as DNA: TGTGCCAGCAGTGAATGGGTATTGGAGCCGAGCACAGATACGCAGTATTTT. Translating gives CASSEWVLEPSTDTQYF. The full variable domain, in which reference TRBV2 and TRBJ2-3 provide the parts outside the CDR3, is EPEVTQTPSHQVTQMGQEVILRCVPISNHLYFYWYRQILGQKVEFLVSFYNNEISEKSEIFDDQFSVERPDGSNFTLKIRSTKLEDSAMYFCASSEWVLEPSTDTQYFGPGTRLTVL.

The gene calls are TRBV27 and TRBJ2-7, with D possibly TRBD1 on 5 matching bases. The length of the CDR3 is 15 residues. Germline V gene data show CDR1 as MNHEY and CDR2 as SMNVEV (reference sequence). V was cut by 6 bases and J by 2 bases, with 17 bases left in between. CDR3 in amino acids: CASSRGPGLTYEQYV. The CDR3 nucleotides are TGTGCCAGCAGCCGTGGGCCAGGGTTAACCTACGAGCAGTACGTC.

The chain combines TRBV5-4 with TRBJ2-1, with no clear D. Germline CDR1 reads SGHNT; CDR2 reads YYREEE (reference sequence). CDR3 length: 16 amino acids. Trimming left V 4 bases short and J 0 bases short, with 14 bases between. CDR3 DNA sequence: TGTGCCAGCAGCACCTTGGAAAGGAGCTCCTACAATGAGCAGTTCTTC. Amino acids: CASSTLERSSYNEQFF.

A remark on this clonotype: Given a much more abundant clone one base away, this may be a read error. The rearrangement links TRBV29-1 to TRBJ2-3; D is perhaps TRBD2 (6 bases). Germline lookup yields CDR1 SQVTM and CDR2 ANQGSEA. The CDR3 covers 14 residues. V lost 6 bases, J lost 2 bases, and 15 bases lay in between. The CDR3 sequence is CSVRLVKITDTQYF. The CDR3 nucleotides are TGCAGCGTCCGACTAGTGAAAATCACAGATACGCAGTATTTT.

The J gene is TRBJ2-7, the V gene TRBV7-6; 8 bases fit TRBD1. The V segment lost 4 bases and the J segment 3 bases; nucleotides outside the gene matches: 5. The germline V gene encodes CDR1 SGHVS and CDR2 FNYEAQ. The CDR3 extends over 14 amino acids. This chain's CDR3 is CASSWLGQGYEQYV. The CDR3 nucleotides are TGTGCCAGCAGCTGGCTCGGACAGGGCTACGAGCAGTACGTC.

This clonotype was detected a few times. The chain carries TRBV4-3 and TRBJ2-3; D is undetermined. The CDR3 covers 12 residues. Germline loops: CDR1 LGHNA, CDR2 YSLEER. Trimming pared 3 bases from V and 4 bases from J, leaving 5 bases between. CDR3 amino acids: CASSQTADTQYF. CDR3 nucleotide sequence: TGCGCCAGCAGCCAGACTGCAGATACGCAGTATTTT.

The table lists this clonotype with a few counts. The chain uses TRBV29-1 and TRBJ1-4; the D is unclear. Trimming took 7 bases from V and 7 from J, leaving 19 bases between them. Germline CDR1 and CDR2: SQVTM and ANQGSEA. This CDR3 is 14 amino acids long. The CDR3 here is CSALRSDDAEKLFF. For the CDR3, the DNA is TGCAGCGCGCTCCGCTCAGACGATGCTGAAAAACTGTTTTTT.

This clonotype was detected only a few times. This chain links TRBV4-2 with TRBJ2-3; weak D call: TRBD2 (7 bases). The CDR3 totals 16 residues. V lost 1 base to trimming and J lost 2 bases, with 13 bases between them. CDR1 and CDR2 (germline): LGHNA, YNFKEQ. In DNA, the CDR3 is TGTGCCAGCAGCCAAGTGGCGGGGGCTCTCACAGATACGCAGTATTTT. Protein product: CASSQVAGALTDTQYF.

This clonotype was recorded a few times. V is TRBV7-2 and J is TRBJ1-5; D is undetermined. Looked up from germline, CDR1 is SGHTA and CDR2 is FQGNSA. The V gene lost 6 bases and the J gene lost 6 bases, with 18 bases spanning the gap. CDR3 length: 15 residues. The CDR3 spells CASRLLSGGPQPQHF. CDR3 in DNA: TGTGCCAGCAGGCTACTTTCAGGAGGGCCTCAGCCCCAGCATTTT.